The present T cell receptor beta chain was sequenced within a study of T cells after yellow fever vaccination. Overall study context: SMART-Seq v4 Ultra Low Input prepared the low-cell-number fractions. General observations from the study: High-abundance clonotypes from the bulk population could contaminate FACS-sorted repertoires.

CDR1 is SGHTA, CDR2 FQGNSA, per germline. The V gene lost 1 base and the J gene lost 1 base, with 9 bases spanning the gap. There are 15 residues in the CDR3. This clonotype was recorded a few times. Its target is not known. TCRdb itself ran the 5' RACE reads through MiXCR, one entry per CDR3 protein. The data contain about 230,000 distinct CDR3 sequences, less than 7.5% of them seen just once; the ten biggest clones take up 0.8% to 1.2%. The material sequenced was CD4+ T cells sorted from PBMCs, taken on the day of the yellow fever booster vaccination. The TCR comes from a man aged 30 to 39 who received the YFV17D yellow fever vaccine. J is TRBJ2-3 and V is TRBV7-2, with no clear D. The CDR3 loop is CASSLVVLGTDTQYF. The CDR3 nucleotides read TGTGCCAGCAGCTTAGTTGTTTTAGGCACAGATACGCAGTATTTT.